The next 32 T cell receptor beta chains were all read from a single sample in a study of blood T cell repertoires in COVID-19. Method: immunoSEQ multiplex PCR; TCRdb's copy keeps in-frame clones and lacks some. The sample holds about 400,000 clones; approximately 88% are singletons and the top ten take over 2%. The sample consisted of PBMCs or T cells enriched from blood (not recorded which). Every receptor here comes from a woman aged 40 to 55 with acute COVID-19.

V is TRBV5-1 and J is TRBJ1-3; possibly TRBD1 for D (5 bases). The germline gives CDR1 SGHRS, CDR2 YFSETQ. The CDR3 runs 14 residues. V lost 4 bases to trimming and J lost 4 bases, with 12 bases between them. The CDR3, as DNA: TGCGCCAGCAGCGAGCAGGGTCCCGGAAACACCATATATTTT. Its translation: CASSEQGPGNTIYF.

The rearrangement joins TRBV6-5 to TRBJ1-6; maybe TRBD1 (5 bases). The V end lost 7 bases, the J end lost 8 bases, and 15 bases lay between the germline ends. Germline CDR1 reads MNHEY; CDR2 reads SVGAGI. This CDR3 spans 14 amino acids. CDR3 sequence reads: CASKALQADSPLHF. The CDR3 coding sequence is TGTGCCAGCAAGGCTCTACAGGCCGATTCACCCCTCCACTTT.

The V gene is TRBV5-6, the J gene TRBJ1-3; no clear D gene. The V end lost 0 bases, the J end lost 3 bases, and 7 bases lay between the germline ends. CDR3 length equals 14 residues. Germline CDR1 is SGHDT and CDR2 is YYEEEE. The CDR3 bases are TGTGCCAGCAGCTTGGGGGCCTATGGAAACACCATATATTTT. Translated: CASSLGAYGNTIYF.

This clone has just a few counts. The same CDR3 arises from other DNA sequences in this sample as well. CDR3 residues: CAWSGGGTDTQYF. CDR3 sequence (DNA): TGTGCCTGGAGTGGGGGAGGCACAGATACGCAGTATTTT. V usage is TRBV30 and J usage is TRBJ2-3; possibly TRBD2 for D (5 bases). V was shortened by 1 base and J by 1 base, with 6 bases between the two germline ends. This CDR3 has 13 residues. Germline loops: CDR1 GTSNPN, CDR2 SVGIG (reference sequence).

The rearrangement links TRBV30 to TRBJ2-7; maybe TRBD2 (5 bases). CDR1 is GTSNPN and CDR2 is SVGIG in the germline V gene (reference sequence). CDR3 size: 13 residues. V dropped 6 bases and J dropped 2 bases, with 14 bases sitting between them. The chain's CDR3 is CACPFGVPYEQYF. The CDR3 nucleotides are TGTGCCTGCCCGTTCGGGGTTCCCTACGAGCAGTACTTC.

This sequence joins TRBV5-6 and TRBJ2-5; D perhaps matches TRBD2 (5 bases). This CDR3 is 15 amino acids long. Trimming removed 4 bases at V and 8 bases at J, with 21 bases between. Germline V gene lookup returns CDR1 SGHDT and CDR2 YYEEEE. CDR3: CASSPAAASKRTQYF. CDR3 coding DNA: TGTGCCAGCAGCCCCGCAGCGGCGTCCAAGAGAACCCAGTACTTC.

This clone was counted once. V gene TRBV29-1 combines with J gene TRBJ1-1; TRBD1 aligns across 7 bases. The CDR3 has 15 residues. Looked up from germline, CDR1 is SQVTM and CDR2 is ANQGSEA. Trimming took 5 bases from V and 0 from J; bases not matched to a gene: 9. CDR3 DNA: TGCAGCGTTAAGCATTCGACAGGGATGAACACTGAAGCTTTCTTT. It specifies CSVKHSTGMNTEAFF.

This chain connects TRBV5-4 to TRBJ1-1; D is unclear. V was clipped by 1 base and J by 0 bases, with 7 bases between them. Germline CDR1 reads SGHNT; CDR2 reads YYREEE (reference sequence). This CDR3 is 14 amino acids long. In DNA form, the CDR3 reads TGTGCCAGCAGCTTGTTTCCGGTGAACACTGAAGCTTTCTTT. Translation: CASSLFPVNTEAFF.

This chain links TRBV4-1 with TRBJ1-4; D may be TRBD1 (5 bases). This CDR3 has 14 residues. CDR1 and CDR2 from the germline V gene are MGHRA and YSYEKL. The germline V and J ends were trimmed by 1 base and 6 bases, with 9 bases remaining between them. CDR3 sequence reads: CASSQGGGYEKLFF. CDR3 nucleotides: TGCGCCAGCAGCCAAGGGGGGGGGTATGAAAAACTGTTTTTT.

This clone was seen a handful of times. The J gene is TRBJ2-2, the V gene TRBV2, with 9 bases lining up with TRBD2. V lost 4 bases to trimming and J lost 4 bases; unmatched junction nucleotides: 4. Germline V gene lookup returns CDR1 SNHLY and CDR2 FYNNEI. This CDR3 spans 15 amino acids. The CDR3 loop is CASSASGGFTGELFF. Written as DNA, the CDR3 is TGTGCCAGCAGTGCCAGCGGGGGGTTCACCGGGGAGCTGTTTTTT. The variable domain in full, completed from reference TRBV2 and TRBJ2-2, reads EPEVTQTPSHQVTQMGQEVILRCVPISNHLYFYWYRQILGQKVEFLVSFYNNEISEKSEIFDDQFSVERPDGSNFTLKIRSTKLEDSAMYFCASSASGGFTGELFFGEGSRLTVL.

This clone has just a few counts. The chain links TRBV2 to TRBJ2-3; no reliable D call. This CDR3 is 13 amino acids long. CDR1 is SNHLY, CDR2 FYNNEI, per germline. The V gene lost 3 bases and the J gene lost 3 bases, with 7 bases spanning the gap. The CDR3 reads CASSERITDTQYF. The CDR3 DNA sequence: TGTGCCAGCAGTGAGCGTATTACAGATACGCAGTATTTT.

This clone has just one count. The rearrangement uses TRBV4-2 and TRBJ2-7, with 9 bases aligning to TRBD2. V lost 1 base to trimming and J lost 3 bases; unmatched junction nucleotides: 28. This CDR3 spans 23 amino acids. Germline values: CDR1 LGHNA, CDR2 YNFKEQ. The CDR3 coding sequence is TGTGCCAGCAGCCAAGTCCTCGGCGGGGGGGCGCTCAGTGCCACCCCCTCTCACTACGAGCAGTACTTC. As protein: CASSQVLGGGALSATPSHYEQYF.

Here the CDR3 reads CASSEERGGYNEQFF. The CDR3 bases are TGTGCCAGCAGTGAAGAGCGGGGGGGTTACAATGAGCAGTTCTTC. The V and J genes are TRBV2 and TRBJ2-1; 10 bases line up with TRBD2. CDR1 and CDR2 (germline): SNHLY, FYNNEI. The J segment lost 4 bases and the V segment lost 1 base, leaving 1 base of the junction unmatched. The CDR3 covers 15 residues.

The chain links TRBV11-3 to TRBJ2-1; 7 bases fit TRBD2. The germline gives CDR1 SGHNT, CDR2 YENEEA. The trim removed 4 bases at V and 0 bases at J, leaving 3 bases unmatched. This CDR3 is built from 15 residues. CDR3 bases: TGTGCCAGCAGCTCAGGGACTATCTCCTACAATGAGCAGTTCTTC. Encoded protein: CASSSGTISYNEQFF.

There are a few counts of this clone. The CDR3 reads CASSLGTGALEAFF. The CDR3, as DNA: TGCGCCAGCAGCCTCGGGACAGGGGCCCTCGAAGCTTTCTTT. J is TRBJ1-1 and V is TRBV5-1; 10 bases are shared with TRBD1. CDR1 and CDR2 (germline): SGHRS, YFSETQ. The CDR3 has 14 residues. With 4 bases clipped from V and 8 bases from J, the junction kept 8 bases outside the gene matches.

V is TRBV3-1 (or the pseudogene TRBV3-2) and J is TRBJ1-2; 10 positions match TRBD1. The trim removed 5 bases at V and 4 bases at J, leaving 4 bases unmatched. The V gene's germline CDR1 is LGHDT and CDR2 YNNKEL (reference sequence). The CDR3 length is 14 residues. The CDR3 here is CASSTRTGGYGYTF. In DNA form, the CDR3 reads TGTGCCAGCAGCACCAGGACAGGGGGCTATGGCTACACCTTC.

CDR3 sequence: CATSRGGSINEKLFF. CDR3 nucleotide sequence: TGTGCCACCAGCAGAGGGGGCAGCATTAATGAAAAACTGTTTTTT. The genes are TRBV15 and TRBJ1-4; TRBD1 might be the D (5 bases). Germline CDR1 and CDR2: LNHNV and YYDKDF (reference sequence). The ends were cut back, 1 base at V and 4 bases at J, with 10 bases in the middle. This CDR3 region has 15 residues.

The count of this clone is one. CDR3 DNA: TGTGCCAGCAGTGAACAAGGCGGGGGCCTACGGGAGACCCAGTACTTC. This encodes CASSEQGGGLRETQYF. The chain carries TRBV6-1 and TRBJ2-5, with a tentative D call TRBD2 (7 bases). The V end was cut by 2 bases, the J end by 5 bases, with 18 bases between. CDR1 is MNHNS, CDR2 SASEGT, per germline. This CDR3 region has 16 residues.

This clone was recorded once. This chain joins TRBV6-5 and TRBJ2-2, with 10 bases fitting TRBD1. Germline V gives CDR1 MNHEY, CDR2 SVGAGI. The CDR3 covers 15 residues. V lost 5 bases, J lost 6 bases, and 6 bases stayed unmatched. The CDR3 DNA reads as TGTGCCAGCAGTACCGGGACAGGGGATTCCGGGGAGCTGTTTTTT. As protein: CASSTGTGDSGELFF.

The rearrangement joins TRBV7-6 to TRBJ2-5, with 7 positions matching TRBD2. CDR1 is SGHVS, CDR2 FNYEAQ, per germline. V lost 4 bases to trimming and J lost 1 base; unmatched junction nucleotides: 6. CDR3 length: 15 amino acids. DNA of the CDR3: TGTGCCAGCAGCTGGGGGGGTCGATCCCAAGAGACCCAGTACTTC. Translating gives CASSWGGRSQETQYF.

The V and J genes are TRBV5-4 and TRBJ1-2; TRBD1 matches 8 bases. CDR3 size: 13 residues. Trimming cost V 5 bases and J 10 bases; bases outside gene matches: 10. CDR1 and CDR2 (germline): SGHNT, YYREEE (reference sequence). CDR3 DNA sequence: TGTGCCAGCAGTTACGACAGGGGTAACGTCTACACCTTC. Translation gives CASSYDRGNVYTF.

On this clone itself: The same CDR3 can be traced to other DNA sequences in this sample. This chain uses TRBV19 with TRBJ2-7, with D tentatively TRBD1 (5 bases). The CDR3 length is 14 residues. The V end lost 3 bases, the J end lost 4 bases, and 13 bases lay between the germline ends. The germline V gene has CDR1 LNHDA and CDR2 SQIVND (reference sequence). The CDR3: CASSIRQGGYEQYF. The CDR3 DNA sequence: TGTGCCAGTAGTATCCGGCAGGGTGGATACGAGCAGTACTTC.

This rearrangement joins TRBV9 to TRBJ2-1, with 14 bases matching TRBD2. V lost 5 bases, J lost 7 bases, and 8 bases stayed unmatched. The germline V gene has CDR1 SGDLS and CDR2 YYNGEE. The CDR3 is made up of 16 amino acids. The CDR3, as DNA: TGTGCCAGCAGTCACCAACGACTAGCGGGGGGGAATGAGCAGTTCTTC. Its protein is CASSHQRLAGGNEQFF.

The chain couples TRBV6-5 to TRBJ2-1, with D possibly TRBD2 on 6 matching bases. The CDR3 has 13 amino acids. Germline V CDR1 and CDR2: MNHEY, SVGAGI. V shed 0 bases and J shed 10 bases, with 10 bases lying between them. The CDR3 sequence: CASSYSHLAEQFF. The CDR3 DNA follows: TGTGCCAGCAGTTACTCTCATCTAGCGGAGCAGTTCTTC.

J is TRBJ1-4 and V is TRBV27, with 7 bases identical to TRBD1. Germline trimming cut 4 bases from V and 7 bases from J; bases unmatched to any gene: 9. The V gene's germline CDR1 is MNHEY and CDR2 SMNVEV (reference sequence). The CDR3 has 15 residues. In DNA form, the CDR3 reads TGTGCCAGCAGTTCCCTCCGGGACAGACCTGAAAAACTGTTTTTT. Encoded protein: CASSSLRDRPEKLFF.

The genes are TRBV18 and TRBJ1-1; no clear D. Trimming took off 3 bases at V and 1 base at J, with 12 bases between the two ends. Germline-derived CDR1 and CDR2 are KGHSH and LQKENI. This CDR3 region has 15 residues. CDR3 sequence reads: CASSPNLASNTEAFF. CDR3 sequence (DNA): TGTGCCAGCTCACCTAACCTCGCGTCGAACACTGAAGCTTTCTTT.

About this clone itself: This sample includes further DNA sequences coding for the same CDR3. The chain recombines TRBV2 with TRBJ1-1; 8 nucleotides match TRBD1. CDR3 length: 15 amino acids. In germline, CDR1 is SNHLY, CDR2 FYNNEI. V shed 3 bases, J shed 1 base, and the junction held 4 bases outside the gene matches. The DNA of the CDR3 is TGTGCCAGCAGTGACGCCGGACAGGGGAACACTGAAGCTTTCTTT. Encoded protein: CASSDAGQGNTEAFF.

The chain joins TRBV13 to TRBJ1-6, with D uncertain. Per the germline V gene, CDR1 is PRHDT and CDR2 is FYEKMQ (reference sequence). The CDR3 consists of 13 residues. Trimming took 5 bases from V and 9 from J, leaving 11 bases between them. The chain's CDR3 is CASSALGGSPLHF. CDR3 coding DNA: TGTGCCAGCAGCGCCCTAGGAGGTTCACCCCTCCACTTT.

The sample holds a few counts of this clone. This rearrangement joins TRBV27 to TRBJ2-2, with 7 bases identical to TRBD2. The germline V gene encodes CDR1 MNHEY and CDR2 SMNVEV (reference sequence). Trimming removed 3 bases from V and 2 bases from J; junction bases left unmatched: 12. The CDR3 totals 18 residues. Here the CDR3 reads CASSFLGPSGANTGELFF. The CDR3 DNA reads TGTGCCAGCAGTTTTCTCGGTCCCAGCGGGGCCAACACCGGGGAGCTGTTTTTT.

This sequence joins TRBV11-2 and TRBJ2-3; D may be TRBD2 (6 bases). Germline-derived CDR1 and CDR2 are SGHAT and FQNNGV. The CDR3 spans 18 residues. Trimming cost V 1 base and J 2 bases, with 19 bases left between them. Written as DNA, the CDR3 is TGTGCCAGCAGCTTAGTGGAAGGGACGGGACTTCACACAGATACGCAGTATTTT. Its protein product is CASSLVEGTGLHTDTQYF.

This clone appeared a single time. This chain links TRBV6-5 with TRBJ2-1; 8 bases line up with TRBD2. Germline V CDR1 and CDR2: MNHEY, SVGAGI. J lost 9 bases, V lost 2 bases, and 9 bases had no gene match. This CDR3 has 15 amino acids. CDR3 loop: CASSYTSGRVREQFF. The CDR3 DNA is TGTGCCAGCAGTTACACTAGCGGCCGGGTTCGTGAGCAGTTCTTC.

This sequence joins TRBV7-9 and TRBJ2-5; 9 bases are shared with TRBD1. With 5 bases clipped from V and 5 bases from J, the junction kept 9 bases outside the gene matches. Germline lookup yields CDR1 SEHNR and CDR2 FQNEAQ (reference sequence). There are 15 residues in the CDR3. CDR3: CASSEPGQGMETQYF. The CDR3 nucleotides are TGTGCCAGCAGCGAACCGGGACAGGGCATGGAGACCCAGTACTTC.